This T cell receptor (beta chain) emerged from a study of T cell repertoires in cytomegalovirus infection. Overall study context: Selected CMV epitopes included recently identified HLA-C-restricted ones as well as well-studied HLA-B-restricted ones.

This clonotype has just a few counts. Its target is unknown. Trimming cost V 6 bases and J 0 bases, with 11 bases left between them. The germline V gene encodes CDR1 MNHEY and CDR2 SVGAGI. The CDR3 totals 14 residues. TCRdb processed the reads anew with MiXCR; each CDR3 protein has one entry. The table has roughly 500,000 distinct CDR3 sequences, about two fifths seen once; the top ten hold 43%. This sample comprised cultured PBMCs, obtained from culture after CMV antigen stimulation. The clonotype originates from a human donor in good health (CMV status not recorded). Some clones in this sample may be carry-over from other donors' samples. The chain uses TRBV6-5 and TRBJ2-5; perhaps TRBD2 as D (5 bases). The CDR3 DNA sequence: TGTGCCAGCAGCGGAGGAAAGTACCAAGAGACCCAGTACTTC. Its translation: CASSGGKYQETQYF.